These 15 T cell receptor beta chains share one sample of origin, sequenced in a study of T cells in Graves' hyperthyroidism and ophthalmopathy. Amplified TCR beta CDR3 regions came from RNA transcripts. Using the HTBI primer set, a first-round RT-PCR was run on the TCR CDR3. From the multiplex PCR reads, TCRdb called clonotypes with MiXCR, one entry per CDR3 protein. The sample comprises fewer than 800,000 distinct CDR3 sequences, about 17% of which are singletons, and around 8.1% rests with the top ten. What was sequenced was blood. The receptors were sampled from a man between 18 and 35 years old with Graves' hyperthyroidism.

V gene TRBV7-9 combines with J gene TRBJ1-1, with 7 bases fitting TRBD1. Germline V gives CDR1 SEHNR, CDR2 FQNEAQ (reference sequence). The CDR3 sequence is 16 residues long. V gave up 5 bases and J gave up 3 bases; unmatched junction bases: 12. This CDR3 reads CASSLQAGGADTEAFF. DNA of the CDR3: TGTGCCAGCAGCCTACAAGCAGGGGGAGCAGACACTGAAGCTTTCTTT.

The chain combines TRBV2 with TRBJ1-6; D remains ambiguous. Trimming shortened V by 3 bases and J by 9 bases, and 12 bases separated the two germline ends. This CDR3 is built from 14 residues. Germline V gene sequence: CDR1 SNHLY, CDR2 FYNNEI. The CDR3 sequence: CASSDSLGISPLHF. The CDR3 bases are TGTGCCAGCAGTGATTCCCTCGGGATTTCACCCCTCCACTTT.

This clonotype showed up many times. The genes are TRBV12-5 and TRBJ2-1; 8 positions agree with TRBD2. Germline values: CDR1 LGHNT, CDR2 FRNRAP. This CDR3 is built from 14 residues. Losses at the gene ends were 3 bases for V and 9 bases for J; bases not matched to a gene: 7. The CDR3 loop is CASGFSGKSGEQFF. The CDR3 DNA reads TGTGCTAGTGGTTTTAGCGGGAAGTCCGGTGAGCAGTTCTTC.

This clonotype came up a few times. The gene calls are TRBV24-1 and TRBJ2-1; D is perhaps TRBD1 (5 bases). The germline V gene has CDR1 KGHDR and CDR2 SFDVKD. The CDR3 runs to 15 residues. The V gene lost 4 bases and the J gene lost 4 bases, with 13 bases spanning the gap. CDR3 amino acids: CATSDSGSRYNEQFF. Written as DNA, the CDR3 is TGTGCCACCAGTGACTCAGGGTCCCGTTACAATGAGCAGTTCTTC.

The CDR3 here is CASRSGRRDYTDTQYF. Written as DNA, the CDR3 is TGTGCCAGCAGGTCGGGGAGGCGGGACTACACAGATACGCAGTATTTT. This chain links TRBV12-3 or TRBV12-4 with TRBJ2-3; TRBD2 matches 7 bases. The V segment lost 6 bases and the J segment 2 bases; nucleotides outside the gene matches: 11. The CDR3 spans 16 residues.

The chain joins TRBV10-3 to TRBJ1-1, with D perhaps matching TRBD1 (5 bases). CDR1 ENHRY and CDR2 SYGVKD come from the germline V gene. The CDR3 extends over 14 amino acids. V was clipped by 10 bases and J by 2 bases, with 17 bases between them. The DNA for the CDR3 is TGTGCCACCCGGGCGTGGGGGACCAACACTGAAGCTTTCTTT. Translating it yields CATRAWGTNTEAFF.

The sample holds many counts of this clonotype. The chain is built from TRBV2 and TRBJ2-3; 11 positions match TRBD2. Germline V lookup: CDR1 SNHLY, CDR2 FYNNEI. Trimming removed 1 base from V and 0 bases from J; junction bases left unmatched: 6. The CDR3 loop spans 18 amino acids. DNA for the CDR3: TGTGCCAGCAGTGAAGGGGGACTAGCGGATACTAGCACAGATACGCAGTATTTT. Its protein product is CASSEGGLADTSTDTQYF. The full variable domain, rest sourced from reference TRBV2 and TRBJ2-3, is EPEVTQTPSHQVTQMGQEVILRCVPISNHLYFYWYRQILGQKVEFLVSFYNNEISEKSEIFDDQFSVERPDGSNFTLKIRSTKLEDSAMYFCASSEGGLADTSTDTQYFGPGTRLTVL.

Many counts were recorded for this clonotype. V and J are TRBV5-1 and TRBJ1-1, with D maybe TRBD1 (6 bases). CDR3 length: 13 amino acids. V was trimmed by 1 base and J by 7 bases, leaving 11 bases between them. Germline lookup yields CDR1 SGHRS and CDR2 YFSETQ. CDR3 sequence reads: CASSLRTDNEAFF. The CDR3 DNA follows: TGCGCCAGCAGCTTGAGGACAGACAATGAAGCTTTCTTT.

This rearrangement joins TRBV20-1 to TRBJ1-1; possible D gene TRBD1, 5 bases. Trimming left V 6 bases short and J 1 base short, with 9 bases between. This CDR3 comprises 12 residues. The germline gives CDR1 DFQATT, CDR2 SNEGSKA (reference sequence). The CDR3 loop is CSAKGRNTEAFF. The CDR3 DNA reads TGCAGTGCGAAGGGGAGGAACACTGAAGCTTTCTTT.

Only a few counts were recorded for this clonotype. The chain carries TRBV20-1 and TRBJ2-2, with 7 positions matching TRBD2. J lost 0 bases, V lost 3 bases, and 7 bases had no gene match. The germline CDR1 and CDR2 sequences are DFQATT and SNEGSKA (reference sequence). This CDR3 spans 16 amino acids. For the CDR3, the DNA is TGCAGTGCTAGTTCGACTAGCAGGTCGAACACCGGGGAGCTGTTTTTT. This codes for CSASSTSRSNTGELFF.

The table lists this clonotype with a few counts. The rearrangement joins TRBV25-1 to TRBJ1-1; TRBD1 might be the D (6 bases). The germline V gene encodes CDR1 MGHDK and CDR2 SYGVNS. Trimming removed 4 bases at V and 0 bases at J, with 12 bases between. The CDR3 runs to 15 residues. The CDR3 sequence: CASSALGHLNTEAFF. DNA for the CDR3: TGTGCCAGCAGTGCCCTGGGACACTTGAACACTGAAGCTTTCTTT.

This clonotype was recorded many times. The chain joins TRBV27 to TRBJ2-3; D gene unclear. Trimming took off 2 bases at V and 10 bases at J, with 13 bases between the two ends. The CDR3 has 13 residues. Germline V gives CDR1 MNHEY, CDR2 SMNVEV (reference sequence). CDR3 sequence reads: CASSLIPADSQYF. The CDR3, as DNA: TGTGCCAGCAGTTTAATTCCTGCCGATTCGCAGTATTTT.

This clonotype was seen ten or more times. The chain recombines TRBV20-1 with TRBJ2-7, with D possibly being TRBD1 or TRBD2 (5 bases each). CDR3 length: 17 amino acids. Trimming stripped 2 bases from V and 2 bases from J, with 22 bases between. Germline CDR1 DFQATT, CDR2 SNEGSKA (reference sequence). The CDR3 nucleotides are TGCAGTGCTAGAACCCCGAGGGGCCGGAGGAGCCCCTACGAGCAGTACTTC. Its protein is CSARTPRGRRSPYEQYF.

The chain employs TRBV5-1 and TRBJ2-7; D gene ambiguous. V lost 0 bases and J lost 7, with 11 bases in between. The CDR3 is 13 residues long. Looked up from germline, CDR1 is SGHRS and CDR2 is YFSETQ. This chain's CDR3 is CASSLAPNVEQYF. The CDR3 DNA reads as TGCGCCAGCAGCTTGGCCCCGAATGTGGAGCAGTACTTC.

The chain joins TRBV4-1 to TRBJ1-5, with D perhaps matching TRBD1 (5 bases). Germline CDR1 reads MGHRA; CDR2 reads YSYEKL. The CDR3 is 19 amino acids. Trimming left V 0 bases short and J 2 bases short, with 20 bases between. CDR3 in amino acids: CASSQERLGQFFGNQPQHF. CDR3 in DNA: TGCGCCAGCAGCCAAGAACGGCTGGGGCAGTTCTTTGGCAATCAGCCCCAGCATTTT.